The 8 T cell receptor beta chains presented below share a single source sample, sequenced in a study of early T cells in non-severe SARS-CoV-2 infection. One entry per CDR3 protein results from TCRdb running MiXCR on the 5' RACE reads. The sample lists 55,000 to 80,000 distinct CDR3 sequences, approximately 12% occurring once. Sequenced input: whole blood. The receptors come from an adult who was a healthcare worker with PCR-confirmed SARS-CoV-2 infection or an uninfected control (not recorded which).

The rearrangement joins TRBV4-2 to TRBJ2-7; D gene uncertain. The CDR3 length is 14 residues. Trimming took off 0 bases at V and 0 bases at J, with 6 bases between the two ends. From germline, CDR1 is LGHNA and CDR2 YNFKEQ. This chain's CDR3 is CASSQDNFSYEQYF. The CDR3 bases are TGTGCCAGCAGCCAAGATAACTTCTCCTACGAGCAGTACTTC.

This chain links TRBV19 with TRBJ2-6; D might be TRBD2 (6 bases). The CDR3 sequence is 15 residues long. Germline V gene sequence: CDR1 LNHDA, CDR2 SQIVND (reference sequence). Trimming pared 9 bases from V and 4 bases from J, leaving 16 bases between. The CDR3 DNA follows: TGTGCCAGCCTCCCAGGAGGGTTCGGGGCCAACGTCCTGACTTTC. It codes for CASLPGGFGANVLTF.

This clonotype was detected a few times. The rearrangement joins TRBV28 to TRBJ2-7; 11 bases are a match to TRBD1. The V gene end was trimmed by 3 bases and the J gene end by 3 bases; junction bases not matched to a gene: 4. This CDR3 spans 15 amino acids. Germline CDR1 is MDHEN and CDR2 is SYDVKM. The CDR3 sequence: CASSFTGTGGYEQYF. For the CDR3, the DNA is TGTGCCAGCAGTTTCACCGGGACAGGGGGCTACGAGCAGTACTTC.

This rearrangement joins TRBV2 to TRBJ2-7; possible D gene TRBD1, 6 bases. CDR1 and CDR2 (germline): SNHLY, FYNNEI. This CDR3 is 12 amino acids long. V shed 6 bases and J shed 6 bases, with 12 bases lying between them. As DNA, the CDR3 is TGTGCCAGCAGCCAGGGGCCTTTCGAGCAGTACTTC. It codes for CASSQGPFEQYF.

This clonotype was counted many times. V is TRBV3-1 and J is TRBJ2-4, with 7 bases matching TRBD1. The CDR3 sequence is 13 residues long. The V gene's germline CDR1 is LGHDT and CDR2 YNNKEL (reference sequence). J was trimmed by 6 bases and V by 5 bases; bases with no gene match: 4. DNA for the CDR3: TGTGCCAGCAGCATGGGACAGAGAAACATTCAGTACTTC. Amino acid sequence: CASSMGQRNIQYF.

This clonotype was seen more than once but under ten times. The chain uses TRBV7-2 and TRBJ2-3, with 10 bases matching TRBD2. The germline CDR1 and CDR2 sequences are SGHTA and FQGNSA. This CDR3 is built from 15 residues. V shed 6 bases and J 5 bases; nucleotides not matched to a gene: 8. The CDR3 sequence: CASSRSGRAEDTQYF. The CDR3 nucleotides read TGTGCCAGCAGTCGAAGCGGGAGGGCTGAAGATACGCAGTATTTT.

This clonotype was detected many times. V usage is TRBV5-1 and J usage is TRBJ1-1, with D perhaps TRBD1 (5 bases). CDR3 size: 13 residues. The germline gives CDR1 SGHRS, CDR2 YFSETQ. The V and J ends lost 0 bases and 5 bases respectively, with 8 bases between them. CDR3 in amino acids: CASSLEGRTEAFF. The CDR3 nucleotides read TGCGCCAGCAGCTTGGAGGGGAGGACTGAAGCTTTCTTT.

This rearrangement joins TRBV11-2 to TRBJ2-5; the D call may be TRBD1 or TRBD2 (5 bases each). V lost 3 bases and J lost 0, with 11 bases in between. Per germline, CDR1 SGHAT and CDR2 FQNNGV. The CDR3 contains 15 residues. DNA of the CDR3: TGTGCCAGCAGCTTCTTGGGACGTTACCAAGAGACCCAGTACTTC. Its translation: CASSFLGRYQETQYF.